Below, one T cell receptor beta chain is given with its context. What it binds is unknown. This specimen belongs to a study of T cell repertoires in cytomegalovirus infection. Study overall: Both CMV infection and a matching HLA type were indicated by public TCR beta signatures.

Germline lookup yields CDR1 LGHDT and CDR2 YNNKEL (reference sequence). After removal of 4 bases from V and 4 bases from J, the junction contained 10 bases not matched to a gene. The CDR3 sequence is 16 residues long. One entry per CDR3 protein, called by TCRdb with MiXCR from the reads. Of 250,000 to 300,000 distinct CDR3 sequences detected, roughly 25% appear once; the ten largest clones hold approximately 15%. Study-wide findings and caveats: What dominated the ex vivo response were HLA-C-restricted CMV-specific TCR beta clonotypes. Using cumulative public TCR beta family frequency, the authors identified those who carried CMV together with the relevant HLA.

Sequenced material: PBMCs. This receptor was taken from a human donor in good health (CMV status not recorded). Some clones in this sample may be carry-over from other donors' samples. V is TRBV3-1 and J is TRBJ1-1, with 9 bases lining up with TRBD1. The CDR3 protein is CASSRTPQGAGTEAFF. The CDR3 region has the DNA TGTGCCAGCAGCCGAACCCCACAGGGGGCGGGCACTGAAGCTTTCTTT.